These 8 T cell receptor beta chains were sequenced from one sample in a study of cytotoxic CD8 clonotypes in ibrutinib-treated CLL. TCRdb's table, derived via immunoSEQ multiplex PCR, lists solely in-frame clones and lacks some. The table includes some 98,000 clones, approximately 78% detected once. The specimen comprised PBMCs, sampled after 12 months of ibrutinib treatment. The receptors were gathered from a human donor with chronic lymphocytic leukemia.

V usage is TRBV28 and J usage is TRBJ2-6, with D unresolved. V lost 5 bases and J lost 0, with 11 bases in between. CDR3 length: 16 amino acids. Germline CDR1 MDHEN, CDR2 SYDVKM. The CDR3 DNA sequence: TGTGCCAGCAGTGCCCCGGGCCGCTCTGGGGCCAACGTCCTGACTTTC. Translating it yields CASSAPGRSGANVLTF.

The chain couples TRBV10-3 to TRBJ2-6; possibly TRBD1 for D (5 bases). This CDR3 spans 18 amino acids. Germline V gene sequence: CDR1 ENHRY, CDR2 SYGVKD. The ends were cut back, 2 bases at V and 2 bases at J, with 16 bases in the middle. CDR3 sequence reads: CAISESLGRGAGANVLTF. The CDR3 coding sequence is TGTGCCATCAGTGAGAGTTTGGGAAGGGGCGCTGGGGCCAACGTCCTGACTTTC.

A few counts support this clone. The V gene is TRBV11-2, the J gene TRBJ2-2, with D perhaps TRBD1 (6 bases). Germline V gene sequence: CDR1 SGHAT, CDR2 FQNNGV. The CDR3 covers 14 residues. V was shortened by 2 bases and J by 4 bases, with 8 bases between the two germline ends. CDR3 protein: CASSLQGSTGELFF. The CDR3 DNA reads TGTGCCAGCAGCTTACAGGGGTCCACCGGGGAGCTGTTTTTT.

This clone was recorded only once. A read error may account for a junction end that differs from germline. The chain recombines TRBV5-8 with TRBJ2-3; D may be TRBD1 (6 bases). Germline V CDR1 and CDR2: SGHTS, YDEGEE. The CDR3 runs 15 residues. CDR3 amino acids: CASSLGDTITNTQYF. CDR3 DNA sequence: TGTGCCAGCAGCTTGGGGGACACGATCACAAATACGCAGTATTTT.

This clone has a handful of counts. The CDR3, as DNA: TGTGCCAGTAGTATCCCAGGGGTGGCTGGCACTGAAGCTTTCTTT. It specifies CASSIPGVAGTEAFF. This chain joins TRBV19 and TRBJ1-1, with D possibly matching TRBD1 (6 bases). Trimming shortened V by 3 bases and J by 4 bases, and 15 bases separated the two germline ends. The CDR3 covers 15 residues. The germline gives CDR1 LNHDA, CDR2 SQIVND (reference sequence). The full variable domain, its missing parts supplied by reference TRBV19 and TRBJ1-1, is DGGITQSPKYLFRKEGQNVTLSCEQNLNHDAMYWYRQDPGQGLRLIYYSQIVNDFQKGDIAEGYSVSREKKESFPLTVTSAQKNPTAFYLCASSIPGVAGTEAFFGQGTRLTVV.

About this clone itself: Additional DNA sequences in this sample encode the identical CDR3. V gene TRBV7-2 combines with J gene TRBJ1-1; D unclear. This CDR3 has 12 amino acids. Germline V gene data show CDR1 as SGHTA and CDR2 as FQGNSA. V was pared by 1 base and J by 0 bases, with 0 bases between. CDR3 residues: CASSLVNTEAFF. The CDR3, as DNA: TGTGCCAGCAGCTTAGTGAACACTGAAGCTTTCTTT.

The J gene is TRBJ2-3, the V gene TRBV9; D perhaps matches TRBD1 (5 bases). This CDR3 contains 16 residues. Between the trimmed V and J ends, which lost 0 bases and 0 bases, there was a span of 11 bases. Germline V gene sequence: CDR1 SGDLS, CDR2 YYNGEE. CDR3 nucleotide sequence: TGTGCCAGCAGCGTAGGATTTCAGGGAAGCACAGATACGCAGTATTTT. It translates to CASSVGFQGSTDTQYF.

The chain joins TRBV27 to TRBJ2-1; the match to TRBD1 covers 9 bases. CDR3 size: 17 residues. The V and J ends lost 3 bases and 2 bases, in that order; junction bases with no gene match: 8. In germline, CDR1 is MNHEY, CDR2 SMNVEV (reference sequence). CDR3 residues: CASSFRTGDRTYNEQFF. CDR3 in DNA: TGTGCCAGCAGTTTCAGGACAGGGGATAGGACCTACAATGAGCAGTTCTTC.